These T cell receptor beta chains were read from a single sample in a study of early T cells in non-severe SARS-CoV-2 infection. TCRdb reanalysed the 5' RACE reads using MiXCR and keeps one entry per CDR3 protein. This sample carries 45,000 to 60,000 distinct CDR3 sequences, 7.7% of them seen once, and the ten largest clones take under 3.5%. Specimen: whole blood. The receptors were sampled from an adult who was a healthcare worker with PCR-confirmed SARS-CoV-2 infection or an uninfected control (not recorded which). CDR3s include the opening cysteine and the closing phenylalanine or tryptophan. The D gene is left open where the match is weak. Rows give clone size only sometimes, using once, few, many, or a class for an expanded clone.

j_call d_call v_call clone_size cdr3_aa cdr3_nt
TRBJ2-5 - TRBV24-1 few CATSDFRETQYF TGTGCCACCAGTGATTTCCGGGAGACCCAGTACTTC
TRBJ2-3 TRBD1 TRBV19 few CASNSGQGYTDTQYF TGTGCCAGTAACTCGGGACAGGGATACACAGATACGCAGTATTTT
TRBJ2-1 TRBD1 TRBV2 few CAGSWTGDLNEQFF TGTGCCGGCTCTTGGACAGGGGATTTGAATGAGCAGTTCTTC
TRBJ1-5 - TRBV9 many CASSVGESNQPQHF TGTGCCAGCAGCGTAGGGGAGAGCAATCAGCCCCAGCATTTT
TRBJ1-2 - TRBV2 - CASTKGDYGYTF TGTGCCAGTACTAAGGGGGACTATGGCTACACCTTC
TRBJ2-6 TRBD2 TRBV28 few CASSLPWETSGSPSGANVLTF TGTGCCAGCAGTTTACCCTGGGAGACTAGCGGGAGCCCCTCTGGGGCCAACGTCCTGACTTTC
TRBJ2-2 - TRBV9 - CASSVGGRTGELFF TGTGCCAGCAGCGTAGGTGGGAGGACCGGGGAGCTGTTTTTT
TRBJ2-2 - TRBV2 many CASSPTRSSNTGELFF TGTGCCAGCAGCCCCACCAGAAGTTCGAACACCGGGGAGCTGTTTTTT
TRBJ2-7 - TRBV7-9 many CASRGQSYEQYF TGTGCCAGCAGAGGGCAGTCCTACGAGCAGTACTTC
TRBJ2-3 - TRBV7-3 many CASSLSPSGEADTQYF TGTGCCAGCAGCTTAAGTCCTTCGGGGGAGGCAGATACGCAGTATTTT
TRBJ2-5 - TRBV18 medium-sized CASSPGRGETQYF TGTGCCAGCTCACCGGGACGAGGAGAGACCCAGTACTTC
TRBJ2-3 TRBD2 TRBV7-8 many CASSLAAQRDTQYF TGTGCCAGCAGCCTAGCGGCCCAGCGGGATACGCAGTATTTT